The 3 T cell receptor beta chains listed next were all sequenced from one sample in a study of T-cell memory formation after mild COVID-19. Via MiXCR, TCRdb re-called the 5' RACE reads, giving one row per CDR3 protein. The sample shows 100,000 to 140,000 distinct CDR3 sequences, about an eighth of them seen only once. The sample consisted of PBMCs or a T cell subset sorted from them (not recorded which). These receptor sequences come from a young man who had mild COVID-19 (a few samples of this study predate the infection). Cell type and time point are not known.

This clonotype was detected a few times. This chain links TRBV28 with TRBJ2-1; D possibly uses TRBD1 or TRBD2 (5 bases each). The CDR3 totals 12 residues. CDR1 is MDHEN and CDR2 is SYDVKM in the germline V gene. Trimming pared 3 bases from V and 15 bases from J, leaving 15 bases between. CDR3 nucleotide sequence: TGTGCCAGCAGTTTTGATTTGGGGGTAAGGTTCTTC. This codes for CASSFDLGVRFF.

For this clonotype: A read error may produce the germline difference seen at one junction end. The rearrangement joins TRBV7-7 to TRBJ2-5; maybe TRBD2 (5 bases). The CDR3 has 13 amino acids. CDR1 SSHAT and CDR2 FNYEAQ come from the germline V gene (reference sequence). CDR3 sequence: CASSPRSEGTQYF. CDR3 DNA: TGTGCTAGCAGCCCCCGGTCAGAGGGGACCCAGTACTTC.

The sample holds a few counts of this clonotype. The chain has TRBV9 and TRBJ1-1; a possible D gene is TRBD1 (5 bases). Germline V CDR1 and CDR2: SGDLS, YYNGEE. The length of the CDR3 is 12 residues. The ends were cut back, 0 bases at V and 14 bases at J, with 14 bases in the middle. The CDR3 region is CASSVEGTEEFF. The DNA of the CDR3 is TGTGCCAGCAGCGTAGAAGGGACCGAGGAATTCTTT. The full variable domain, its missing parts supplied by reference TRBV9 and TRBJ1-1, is DSGVTQTPKHLITATGQRVTLRCSPRSGDLSVYWYQQSLDQGLQFLIQYYNGEERAKGNILERFSAQQFPDLHSELNLSSLELGDSALYFCASSVEGTEEFFGQGTRLTVV.